One and the same sample provided the 30 T cell receptor beta chains below, sequenced in a study of CD8+ T cells in alopecia areata. Following RNA extraction, reverse transcription yielded cDNA that acted as the sequencing template. Some clones are missing from TCRdb's copy, which holds only in-frame ones; the method was immunoSEQ multiplex PCR. The sample contains 290,000 or so clones, none occurring once; 1.2% lies in the top ten. It was with CD4, CD8alpha, NKG2D, NKG2ACE and other markers that pooled cutaneous lymph node cells were sorted. What was sequenced was CD4+ T cells sorted from a lymph node. Receptor source: a C3H/HeJ mouse with alopecia areata. This line is of MHC haplotype H2-k.

In regard to this clone: Gene names denote mouse genes. The sequenced fragment ends 4 residues before the CDR3 boundary, so the rest is inferred from the germline J gene. The genes are TRBV19 and TRBJ2-7; the match to TRBD2 covers 13 bases. The germline CDR1 and CDR2 sequences are FNHDT and SITEND (reference sequence). The CDR3 is 15 amino acids. The CDR3 bases that were read are TGTGCCAGCAGGCCGGACTGGGGGGGCGCCCAT. Its protein product is CASRPDWGGAH. The full CDR3 is CASRPDWGGAHEQYF.

This clone was detected a few times. All gene names here are mouse names. From the germline J gene comes the end of the CDR3, since the read stops 3 residues before it. The sample contains more than one DNA sequence encoding this CDR3. This chain joins TRBV19 and TRBJ1-6, with D possibly being TRBD1 (5 bases). TRBJ1-6 is placed among ORFs of uncertain function. This CDR3 is 15 amino acids long. CDR1 and CDR2 (germline): FNHDT, SITEND (reference sequence). The V gene lost 0 bases and the J gene lost 4 bases, with 8 bases spanning the gap. The sequenced part of the CDR3 DNA is TGTGCCAGCAGTATAGCTCGACAGTATAATTCGCCC. Encoded protein: CASSIARQYNSP. The CDR3 reads in full as CASSIARQYNSPLYF.

As regards this clone: These gene names are mouse names. The CDR3 end falls 4 residues outside the read, so it is completed with the germline J gene. The rearrangement links TRBV1 to TRBJ2-7; D not certain. This CDR3 is 11 amino acids long. V shed 8 bases and J shed 3 bases, with 8 bases lying between them. Germline V lookup: CDR1 NSQYPW, CDR2 LRSPGD (reference sequence). The CDR3 here is CTCRQNYEQYF. The sequenced CDR3 bases are TGCACCTGCCGACAAAACTAT.

Concerning this clone itself: The genes and germline here are from mouse. The CDR3 end lies 4 residues beyond the end of the read and is filled in from the germline J gene. The chain has TRBV3 and TRBJ1-2; 8 bases agree with TRBD1. V lost 2 bases to trimming and J lost 3 bases; unmatched junction nucleotides: 5. This CDR3 is built from 15 residues. The germline CDR1 and CDR2 sequences are SNHLY and FYNGKV (reference sequence). CDR3 in amino acids: CASSLLGQEDSDYTF. Incomplete CDR3 DNA: TGTGCCAGCAGCTTACTGGGACAGGAGGACTCC. Full variable domain (outside the CDR3, taken from reference TRBV3 and TRBJ1-2): GPKVLQIPSHQIIDMGQMVTLNCDPVSNHLYFYWYKQILGQQMEFLVNFYNGKVMEKSKLFKDQFSVERPDGSYFTLKIQPTALEDSAVYFCASSLLGQEDSDYTFGSGTRLLVI.

This clone was observed many times. Gene names are the mouse ones. The read comes to an end 4 residues before the CDR3 does, leaving the germline J gene to fill in the end. This chain uses TRBV1 with TRBJ2-1; D gene ambiguous. The CDR3 covers 15 residues. Per the germline V gene, CDR1 is NSQYPW and CDR2 is LRSPGD (reference sequence). V gave up 0 bases and J gave up 0 bases, with 6 bases separating them. The sequenced part of the CDR3 DNA is TGCACCTGCAGTGCAGACAGGTATAACTATGCT. Amino acids: CTCSADRYNYA. The whole CDR3 reads CTCSADRYNYAEQFF.

This clone was observed a few times. Its ends do not fully match the called genes, so a read error is possible. The genes and germline here are from mouse. The CDR3 is cut off 4 residues early in the read; its end comes from the germline J gene. J is TRBJ1-2 and V is TRBV17; a possible D gene is TRBD1 (5 bases). Germline-derived CDR1 and CDR2 are MNHDT and YYDKIL. The CDR3 is 14 residues long. CDR3 sequence: CASSMGGANSDYTF. The DNA read from the CDR3 is TGTGCCAGCAGTATGGGGGGGGCAAACTCC.

This clone was seen a handful of times. The germline and genes are mouse ones. From the germline J gene comes the end of the CDR3, since the read stops 4 residues before it. Other DNA variants within this sample encode the same CDR3. V is TRBV29 and J is TRBJ2-5, with TRBD1 identical over 7 bases. Germline CDR1 reads MSHET; CDR2 reads SYDVDS. The CDR3 has 12 residues. This chain's CDR3 is CASSSTGDTQYF. The part of the CDR3 DNA that was read is TGTGCTAGCAGCTCGACAGGGGAC. The full variable domain, completed using reference TRBV29 and TRBJ2-5, is DMKVTQMPRYLIKRMGENVLLECGQDMSHETMYWYRQDPGLGLQLIYISYDVDSNSEGDIPKGYRVSRKKREHFSLILDSAKTNQTSVYFCASSSTGDTQYFGPGTRLLVL.

This clone was seen a few times. Germline and genes: mouse. The sequence runs out 4 residues before the end of the CDR3; the remainder is reconstructed from the germline J gene. This chain joins TRBV5 and TRBJ2-3, with a weak D call TRBD1 (5 bases). This CDR3 spans 16 amino acids. V was clipped by 0 bases and J by 0 bases, with 10 bases between them. Germline V gives CDR1 LGHNA, CDR2 YNLKQL (reference sequence). Partial CDR3 DNA: TGTGCCAGCAGCCAAGATGGAGCAGGGAGTGCAGAA. As protein: CASSQDGAGSAE. The whole CDR3 sequence is CASSQDGAGSAETLYF.

Note on this clone: Any gene name here is a mouse gene name. The CDR3 is cut off 3 residues early in the read; its end comes from the germline J gene. Other DNA sequences of this sample code for an identical CDR3. This chain joins TRBV13-1 and TRBJ1-6; 7 nucleotides match TRBD1. TRBJ1-6 is designated an ORF whose function remains uncertain. V lost 3 bases, J lost 8 bases, and 2 bases stayed unmatched. This CDR3 region has 13 residues. Germline V gives CDR1 NSHNY, CDR2 SYGAGN. The DNA read from the CDR3 is TGTGCCAGCAGTGGGGACAGAGATTCGCCC. Translation: CASSGDRDSP. The complete CDR3 sequence is CASSGDRDSPLYF.

Regarding this clone: Gene names are the mouse ones. The read stops 4 residues short of the end of the CDR3; the missing end is completed from the germline J gene. The chain links TRBV14 to TRBJ2-1, with TRBD1 matching 9 bases. From germline, CDR1 is SGHDT and CDR2 FRDEAV. There are 15 residues in the CDR3. J lost 5 bases, V lost 4 bases, and 7 bases had no gene match. CDR3 loop: CASSPGTGIDAEQFF. CDR3 DNA (partial): TGTGCCAGCAGTCCCGGGACAGGGATAGATGCT.

Remarks on this clone: Mouse gene names apply. Read coverage stops 4 residues before the CDR3 terminus; the germline J gene supplies the remainder. V gene TRBV1 combines with J gene TRBJ2-1; 13 positions match TRBD2. The V and J ends lost 2 bases and 3 bases, in that order; junction bases with no gene match: 7. The CDR3 has 18 residues. Per germline, CDR1 NSQYPW and CDR2 LRSPGD (reference sequence). The CDR3 protein is CTCSAPDWGGAGYAEQFF. CDR3 bases read: TGCACCTGCAGTGCACCGGACTGGGGGGGCGCCGGCTATGCT.

This clone came up a few times. Gene names are mouse gene names. Sequencing ends 4 residues short of the CDR3 end; the germline J gene provides the rest. This chain connects TRBV13-1 to TRBJ2-5; TRBD2 agrees at 10 bases. This CDR3 is 15 amino acids long. CDR1 and CDR2 from the germline V gene are NSHNY and SYGAGN. V was clipped by 6 bases and J by 2 bases; unmatched bases: 6. Incomplete CDR3 DNA: TGTGCCAGCAATCCACGGACTGGGGGCCAAGAC. This encodes CASNPRTGGQD. In full, the CDR3 reads CASNPRTGGQDTQYF.

The sample holds a few counts of this clone. Gene names and germline match the mouse. The CDR3 end is not reached by the read, which stops 4 residues before it; the germline J gene fills it in. The chain links TRBV13-1 to TRBJ2-4; TRBD1 might be the D (5 bases). This CDR3 is built from 12 residues. Trimming took 7 bases from V and 3 from J, leaving 9 bases between them. Germline V gives CDR1 NSHNY, CDR2 SYGAGN. CDR3 protein: CASEGWQNTLYF. CDR3 DNA (partial): TGTGCCAGCGAGGGGTGGCAAAAC.

This clone was picked up a small number of times. Genes and germline come from the mouse. Read sequence stops 4 residues before the CDR3 end, and the germline J gene provides the missing end. The V and J genes are TRBV13-3 and TRBJ2-1, with D perhaps matching TRBD1 (6 bases). V gave up 5 bases and J gave up 4 bases, with 7 bases separating them. Germline V CDR1 and CDR2: NNHDY, SYVADS. CDR3 length: 12 residues. The CDR3 region is CASRQGYAEQFF. The CDR3 bases that were read are TGTGCCAGCAGACAGGGATATGCT.

This clone has only a few counts. Germline and genes here are mouse. The read comes to an end 4 residues before the CDR3 does, leaving the germline J gene to fill in the end. Other DNA sequences of this sample code for an identical CDR3. The V gene is TRBV31, the J gene TRBJ2-2; 11 bases are a match to TRBD2. The germline V gene has CDR1 GKSSPN and CDR2 SITVG. J was trimmed by 6 bases and V by 0 bases; bases with no gene match: 0. This CDR3 comprises 14 residues. The CDR3 is CAWSLLGGPGQLYF. The CDR3 bases that were read are TGTGCCTGGAGTCTACTGGGGGGGCCCGGG.

As to this clone: Gene labels here are mouse ones. The read finishes 4 residues shy of the CDR3 end, and the germline J gene is used to complete it. This chain joins TRBV31 and TRBJ1-2; the match to TRBD1 covers 7 bases. J gave up 0 bases and V 2 bases, and 3 bases lay outside the gene matches. There are 14 residues in the CDR3. Germline CDR1 and CDR2: GKSSPN and SITVG. The CDR3 bases that were read are TGTGCCTGGAGTATGGGACAGTCAAACTCC. It codes for CAWSMGQSNS. The CDR3 as a whole reads CAWSMGQSNSDYTF.

This clone was seen at least ten times. Gene names follow the mouse nomenclature. The read terminates 4 residues before the CDR3 end, so the remaining end is supplied by the germline J gene. This chain joins TRBV17 and TRBJ2-7; D possibly corresponds to TRBD1 (5 bases). Per germline, CDR1 MNHDT and CDR2 YYDKIL. This CDR3 has 13 amino acids. The V gene lost 3 bases and the J gene lost 0 bases, with 6 bases spanning the gap. CDR3 amino acids: CASSRDNSYEQYF. The sequenced part of the CDR3 DNA is TGTGCTAGCAGTAGGGACAACTCCTAT.

To note about this clone: Gene names and germline match the mouse. The sequence runs out 4 residues before the end of the CDR3; the remainder is reconstructed from the germline J gene. This chain uses TRBV1 with TRBJ2-1, with 8 nucleotides matching TRBD1. The CDR3 runs 14 residues. Per germline, CDR1 NSQYPW and CDR2 LRSPGD (reference sequence). The part of the CDR3 DNA that was read is TGCACCTGCAGCTCCCAGGGGGCGAGAGCT. Residues: CTCSSQGARA. The full CDR3 sequence reads CTCSSQGARAEQFF.

Notes on this clone: Gene and germline names: mouse. This chain's CDR3 is CASSPRLGGLNQDTQYF. The sequenced CDR3 bases are TGTGCCAGCAGCCCCCGACTGGGGGGCCTTAACCAAGAC. This sequence joins TRBV5 and TRBJ2-5; 10 bases line up with TRBD2. Sequencing ends 4 residues short of the CDR3 end; the germline J gene provides the rest. The V gene end was trimmed by 4 bases and the J gene end by 0 bases; junction bases not matched to a gene: 7. Germline V lookup: CDR1 LGHNA, CDR2 YNLKQL (reference sequence). This CDR3 contains 17 residues.

Of note for this clone: Mouse gene names and germline throughout. With the read ending 4 residues before the CDR3 end, the germline J gene is used to fill in that end. The genes are TRBV5 and TRBJ1-1; a weak D match, TRBD1 (6 bases). The V and J ends lost 0 bases and 4 bases respectively, with 12 bases between them. Germline V gene sequence: CDR1 LGHNA, CDR2 YNLKQL (reference sequence). The CDR3 consists of 15 residues. Partial CDR3 DNA: TGTGCCAGCAGCCAAGATCAGGGGACGCGCACA. This gives the protein CASSQDQGTRT. The entire CDR3 protein reads CASSQDQGTRTEVFF.

A word on this clone: The listed genes are named as in mouse. The read finishes 4 residues shy of the CDR3 end, and the germline J gene is used to complete it. This chain joins TRBV31 and TRBJ2-1; TRBD1 matches at 10 bases. This CDR3 has 14 residues. Germline V gene data show CDR1 as GKSSPN and CDR2 as SITVG. The CDR3 reads CAWSSGQGRAEQFF. The CDR3 bases that were read are TGTGCCTGGAGTTCGGGACAGGGGAGGGCT.

On this clone: Here the gene names and germline are mouse. The read falls 4 residues short of the CDR3 end, and the missing part is taken from the germline J gene. Other DNA sequences in this specimen translate into the identical CDR3. This sequence joins TRBV5 and TRBJ2-7, with 9 bases fitting TRBD2. Losses at the gene ends were 1 base for V and 3 bases for J; bases not matched to a gene: 1. The length of the CDR3 is 14 residues. Germline CDR1 is LGHNA and CDR2 is YNLKQL (reference sequence). The CDR3 is CASSQAGGDYEQYF. Incomplete CDR3 DNA: TGTGCCAGCAGCCAAGCTGGGGGGGACTAT.

This clone was counted many times. These gene names are mouse names. The sample contains more than one DNA sequence encoding this CDR3. The part of the CDR3 DNA that was read is TGTGCTAGCAGTAGGACAGGGAACACCGGG. Translation: CASSRTGNTG. From start to end, the CDR3 is CASSRTGNTGQLYF. The chain recombines TRBV17 with TRBJ2-2; 7 bases are shared with TRBD1. The missing CDR3 end, 4 residues past where the read stops, is filled in from the germline J gene. Losses at the gene ends were 3 bases for V and 2 bases for J; bases not matched to a gene: 0. Germline CDR1 is MNHDT and CDR2 is YYDKIL. The CDR3 consists of 14 residues.

About this clone: Gene and germline names: mouse. The read terminates 4 residues before the CDR3 end, so the remaining end is supplied by the germline J gene. This sample includes further DNA sequences coding for the same CDR3. The chain uses TRBV19 and TRBJ2-5, with TRBD2 as a possible D gene (5 bases). The ends were cut back, 2 bases at V and 2 bases at J, with 9 bases in the middle. The CDR3 length is 14 residues. Germline CDR1 is FNHDT and CDR2 is SITEND (reference sequence). CDR3 DNA (partial): TGTGCCAGCAGTATTTGGGGAGGCCAAGAC. It specifies CASSIWGGQD. The full CDR3 protein reads CASSIWGGQDTQYF.

Details on this clone: Genes here carry mouse names. The read halts 4 residues ahead of the CDR3 end, with the missing end drawn from the germline J gene. This chain links TRBV17 with TRBJ1-1; 7 bases agree with TRBD1. The CDR3 is 12 residues long. CDR1 is MNHDT, CDR2 YYDKIL, per germline. CDR3 loop: CASSAGGTEVFF. The part of the CDR3 DNA that was read is TGTGCTAGCAGTGCAGGGGGAACA.

As for this clone: Gene names are mouse gene names. The sequenced fragment ends 4 residues before the CDR3 boundary, so the rest is inferred from the germline J gene. The V and J genes are TRBV1 and TRBJ2-7; 7 bases are shared with TRBD1. V was clipped by 4 bases and J by 0 bases; unmatched bases: 3. Germline V CDR1 and CDR2: NSQYPW, LRSPGD (reference sequence). The CDR3 length is 14 residues. CDR3 sequence reads: CTCSGWDSSYEQYF. CDR3 DNA, as far as it was read: TGCACCTGCAGTGGATGGGACAGCTCCTAT.

About this clone itself: Gene labels here are mouse ones. The CDR3 DNA, read in part, is TGTGCCAGCGGTGGGACTGGGGGGAGTAACTATGCT. Protein: CASGGTGGSNYA. The full CDR3 protein reads CASGGTGGSNYAEQFF. The chain uses TRBV13-2 and TRBJ2-1, with 11 bases matching TRBD2. The read ends 4 residues before the CDR3 terminus; that terminus is restored from the germline J gene. The CDR3 extends over 16 amino acids. Unmatched junction bases numbered 2, after V lost 3 bases and J lost 0 bases. Germline-derived CDR1 and CDR2 are NNHNN and SYGAGS (reference sequence).

This clone was observed a few times. Genes and germline come from the mouse. The read comes to an end 4 residues before the CDR3 does, leaving the germline J gene to fill in the end. Other nucleotide sequences in the sample specify the same CDR3. This rearrangement joins TRBV4 to TRBJ2-3, with 8 bases fitting TRBD2. The V gene's germline CDR1 is LGHDT and CDR2 YNNKQL (reference sequence). J was trimmed by 0 bases and V by 4 bases; bases with no gene match: 3. The CDR3 length is 15 residues. The CDR3: CASSLTGGSAETLYF. The CDR3 DNA, read in part, is TGTGCCAGCAGCTTAACTGGGGGTAGTGCAGAA. The entire variable domain, with the rest obtained from reference TRBV4 and TRBJ2-3, is as follows: ETAVFQTPNYHVTQVGNEVSFNCKQTLGHDTMYWYKQDSKKLLKIMFSYNNKQLIVNETVPRRFSPQSSDKAHLNLRIKSVEPEDSAVYLCASSLTGGSAETLYFGSGTRLTVL.

As regards this clone: Gene names and germline refer to mouse. The CDR3 end is not reached by the read, which stops 4 residues before it; the germline J gene fills it in. The V call is TRBV13-2, the J call TRBJ2-7; TRBD1 might be the D (6 bases). Germline V gene lookup returns CDR1 NNHNN and CDR2 SYGAGS (reference sequence). This CDR3 comprises 13 residues. The CDR3 bases that were read are TGTGCCAGCGGTGTTCCCCAGGGGTAT. Translation: CASGVPQGY. The CDR3 in full is CASGVPQGYEQYF.

There are a few counts of this clone. Mouse germline and gene names are used. The read falls 4 residues short of the CDR3 end, and the missing part is taken from the germline J gene. V and J are TRBV2 and TRBJ2-3, with a tentative D call TRBD2 (6 bases). Per the germline V gene, CDR1 is LGHNA and CDR2 is YSYQKL. CDR3 size: 15 residues. Deletions cut 6 bases from V and 0 bases from J, with 13 bases between. CDR3 in amino acids: CASSRTEGSAETLYF. CDR3 DNA, as far as it was read: TGTGCCAGCAGTCGGACTGAGGGGAGTGCAGAA.